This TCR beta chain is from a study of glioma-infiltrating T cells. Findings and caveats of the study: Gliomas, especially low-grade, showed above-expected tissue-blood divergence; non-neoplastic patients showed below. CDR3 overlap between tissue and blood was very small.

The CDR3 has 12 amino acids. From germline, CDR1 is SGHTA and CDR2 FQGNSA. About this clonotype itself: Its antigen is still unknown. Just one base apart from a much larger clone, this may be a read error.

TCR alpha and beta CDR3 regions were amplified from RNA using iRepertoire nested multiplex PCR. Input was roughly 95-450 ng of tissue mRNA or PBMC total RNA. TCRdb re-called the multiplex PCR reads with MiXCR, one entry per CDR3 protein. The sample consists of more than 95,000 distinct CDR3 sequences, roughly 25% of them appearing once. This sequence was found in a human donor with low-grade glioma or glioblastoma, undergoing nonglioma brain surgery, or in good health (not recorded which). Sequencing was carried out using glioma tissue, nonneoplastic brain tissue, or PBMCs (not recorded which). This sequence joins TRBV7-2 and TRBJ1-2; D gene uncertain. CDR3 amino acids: CASSLQEYGYSF. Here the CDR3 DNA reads TGTGCCAGCAGCTTACAAGAGTATGGCTACAGCTTC.